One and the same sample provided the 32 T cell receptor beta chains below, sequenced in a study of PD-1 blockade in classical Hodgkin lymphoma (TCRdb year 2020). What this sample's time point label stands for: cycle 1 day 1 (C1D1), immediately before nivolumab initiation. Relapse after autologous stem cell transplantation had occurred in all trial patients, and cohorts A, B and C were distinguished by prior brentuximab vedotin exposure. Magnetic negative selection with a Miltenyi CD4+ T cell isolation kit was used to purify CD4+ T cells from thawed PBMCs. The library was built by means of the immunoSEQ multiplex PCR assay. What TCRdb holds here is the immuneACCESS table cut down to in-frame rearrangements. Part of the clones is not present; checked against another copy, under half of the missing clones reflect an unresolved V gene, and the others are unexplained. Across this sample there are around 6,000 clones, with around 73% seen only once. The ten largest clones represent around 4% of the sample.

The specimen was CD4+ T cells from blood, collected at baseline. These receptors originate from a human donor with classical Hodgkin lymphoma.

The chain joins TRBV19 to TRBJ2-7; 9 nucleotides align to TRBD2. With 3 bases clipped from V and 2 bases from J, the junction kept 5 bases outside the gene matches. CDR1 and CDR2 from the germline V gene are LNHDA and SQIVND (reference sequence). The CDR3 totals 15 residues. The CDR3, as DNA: TGTGCCAGTAGTATCGGCGGGGGGGAAACCTACGAGCAGTACTTC. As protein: CASSIGGGETYEQYF.

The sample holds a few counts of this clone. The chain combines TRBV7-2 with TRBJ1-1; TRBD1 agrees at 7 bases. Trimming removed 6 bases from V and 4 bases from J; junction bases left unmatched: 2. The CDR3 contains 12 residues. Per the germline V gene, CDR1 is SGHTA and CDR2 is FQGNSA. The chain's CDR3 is CASSSGGTEAFF. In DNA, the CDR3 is TGTGCCAGCAGTTCAGGGGGCACTGAAGCTTTCTTT.

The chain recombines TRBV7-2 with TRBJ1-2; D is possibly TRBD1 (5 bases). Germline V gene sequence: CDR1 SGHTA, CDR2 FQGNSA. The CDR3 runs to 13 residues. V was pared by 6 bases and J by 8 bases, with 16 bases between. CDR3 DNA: TGTGCCAGCAGACAACAAGGGGCCGGCGGCTACACCTTC. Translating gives CASRQQGAGGYTF.

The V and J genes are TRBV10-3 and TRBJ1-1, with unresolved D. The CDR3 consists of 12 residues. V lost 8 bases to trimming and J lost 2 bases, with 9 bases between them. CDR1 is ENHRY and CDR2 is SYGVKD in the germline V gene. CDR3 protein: CAISASNTEAFF. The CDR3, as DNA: TGTGCCATCTCAGCTTCTAACACTGAAGCTTTCTTT.

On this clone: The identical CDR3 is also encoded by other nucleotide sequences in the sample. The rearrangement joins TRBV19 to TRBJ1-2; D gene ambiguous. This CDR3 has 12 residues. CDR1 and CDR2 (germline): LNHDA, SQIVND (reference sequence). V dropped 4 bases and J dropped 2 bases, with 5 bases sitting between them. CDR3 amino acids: CASSTVNYGYTF. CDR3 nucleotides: TGTGCCAGTAGTACCGTAAACTATGGCTACACCTTC.

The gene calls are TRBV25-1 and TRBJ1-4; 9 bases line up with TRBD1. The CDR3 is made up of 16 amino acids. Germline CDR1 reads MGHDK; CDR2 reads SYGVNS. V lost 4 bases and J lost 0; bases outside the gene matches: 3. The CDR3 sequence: CASSGDRAATNEKLFF. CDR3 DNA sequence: TGTGCCAGCAGTGGGGACAGGGCGGCAACTAATGAAAAACTGTTTTTT.

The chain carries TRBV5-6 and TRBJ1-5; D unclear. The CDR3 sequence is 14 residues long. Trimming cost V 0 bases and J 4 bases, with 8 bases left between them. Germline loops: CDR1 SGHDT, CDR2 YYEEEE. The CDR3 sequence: CASSLGQLNQPQHF. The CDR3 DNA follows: TGTGCCAGCAGCTTGGGGCAGCTAAATCAGCCCCAGCATTTT.

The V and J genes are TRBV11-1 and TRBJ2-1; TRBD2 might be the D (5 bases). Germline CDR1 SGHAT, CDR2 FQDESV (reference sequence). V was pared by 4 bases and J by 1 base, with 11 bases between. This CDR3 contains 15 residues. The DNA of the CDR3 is TGTGCCAGCAGCTCTGCGGGTTTATCCTACAATGAGCAGTTCTTC. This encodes CASSSAGLSYNEQFF.

The CDR3 here is CASSERTGNGYTF. The CDR3 DNA reads TGTGCCAGCAGTGAGCGGACAGGGAATGGCTACACCTTC. V and J are TRBV2 and TRBJ1-2; 8 nucleotides agree with TRBD1. The CDR3 has 13 residues. CDR1 SNHLY and CDR2 FYNNEI come from the germline V gene. J was trimmed by 6 bases and V by 3 bases; bases with no gene match: 3.

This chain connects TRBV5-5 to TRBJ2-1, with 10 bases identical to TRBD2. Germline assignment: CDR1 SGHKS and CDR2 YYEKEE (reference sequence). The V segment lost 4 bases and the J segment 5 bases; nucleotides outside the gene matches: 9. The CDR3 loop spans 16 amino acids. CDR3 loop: CASSPTLAGTNNEQFF. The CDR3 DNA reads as TGTGCCAGCAGCCCGACACTAGCGGGGACAAACAATGAGCAGTTCTTC.

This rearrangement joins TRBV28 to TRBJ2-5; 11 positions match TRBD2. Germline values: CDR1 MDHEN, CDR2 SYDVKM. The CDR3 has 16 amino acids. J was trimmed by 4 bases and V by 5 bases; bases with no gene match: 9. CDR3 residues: CASSPMGLAVGETQYF. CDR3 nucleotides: TGTGCCAGCAGTCCCATGGGACTAGCGGTGGGAGAGACCCAGTACTTC. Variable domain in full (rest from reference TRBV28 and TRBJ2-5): DVKVTQSSRYLVKRTGEKVFLECVQDMDHENMFWYRQDPGLGLRLIYFSYDVKMKEKGDIPEGYSVSREKKERFSLILESASTNQTSMYLCASSPMGLAVGETQYFGPGTRLLVL.

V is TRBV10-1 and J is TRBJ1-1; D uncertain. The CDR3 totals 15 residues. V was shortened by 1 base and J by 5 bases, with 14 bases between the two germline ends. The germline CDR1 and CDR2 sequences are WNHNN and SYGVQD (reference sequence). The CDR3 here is CASSELAGQGTEAFF. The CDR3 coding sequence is TGCGCCAGCAGTGAGTTGGCCGGTCAAGGGACTGAAGCTTTCTTT.

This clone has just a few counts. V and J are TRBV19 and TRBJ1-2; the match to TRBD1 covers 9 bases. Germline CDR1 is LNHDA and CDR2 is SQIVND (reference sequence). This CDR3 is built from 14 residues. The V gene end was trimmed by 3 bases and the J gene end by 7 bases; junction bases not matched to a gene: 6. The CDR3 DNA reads TGTGCCAGTAGTATTAAACAGGGGGCTATTGGCTACACCTTC. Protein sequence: CASSIKQGAIGYTF.

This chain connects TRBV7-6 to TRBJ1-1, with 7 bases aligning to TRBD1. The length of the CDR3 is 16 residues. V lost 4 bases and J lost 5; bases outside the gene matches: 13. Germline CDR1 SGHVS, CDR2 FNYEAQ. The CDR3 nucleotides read TGTGCCAGCAGCTCCCTACTAGAACAGGGGCGAACTGAAGCTTTCTTT. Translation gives CASSSLLEQGRTEAFF.

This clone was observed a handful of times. CDR3 residues: CASRWTGRDEQFF. As DNA, the CDR3 is TGTGCCAGCAGATGGACAGGAAGGGATGAGCAGTTCTTC. The rearrangement joins TRBV2 to TRBJ2-1; 7 bases align to TRBD1. The V gene end was trimmed by 6 bases and the J gene end by 8 bases; junction bases not matched to a gene: 7. Looked up from germline, CDR1 is SNHLY and CDR2 is FYNNEI. The CDR3 spans 13 residues.

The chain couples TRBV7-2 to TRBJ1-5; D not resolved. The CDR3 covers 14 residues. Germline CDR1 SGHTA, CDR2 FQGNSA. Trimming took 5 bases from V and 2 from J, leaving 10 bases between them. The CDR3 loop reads CASSEYGGNQPQHF. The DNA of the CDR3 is TGTGCCAGCAGCGAATATGGGGGCAATCAGCCCCAGCATTTT.

The CDR3 sequence: CASSPGTGTYEQYF. The CDR3 bases are TGCGCCAGCAGCCCCGGGACAGGGACGTACGAGCAGTACTTC. The chain combines TRBV4-3 with TRBJ2-7, with 9 bases identical to TRBD1. Germline V CDR1 and CDR2: LGHNA, YSLEER. The CDR3 has 14 amino acids. Trimming at V came to 4 bases and at J to 4 bases, leaving 5 bases not matched to a gene.

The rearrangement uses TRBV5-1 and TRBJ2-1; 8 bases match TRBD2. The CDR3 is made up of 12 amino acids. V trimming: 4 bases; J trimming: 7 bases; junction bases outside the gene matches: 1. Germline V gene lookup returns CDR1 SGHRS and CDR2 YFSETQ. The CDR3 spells CASSPGGNEQFF. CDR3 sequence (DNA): TGCGCCAGCAGCCCGGGGGGGAATGAGCAGTTCTTC.

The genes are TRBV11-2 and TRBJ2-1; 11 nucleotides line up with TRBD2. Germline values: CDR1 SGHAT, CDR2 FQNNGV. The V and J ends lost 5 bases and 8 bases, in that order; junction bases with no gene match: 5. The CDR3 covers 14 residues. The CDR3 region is CASSRLAGRDEQFF. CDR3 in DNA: TGTGCCAGCAGCAGACTAGCGGGGAGGGATGAGCAGTTCTTC.

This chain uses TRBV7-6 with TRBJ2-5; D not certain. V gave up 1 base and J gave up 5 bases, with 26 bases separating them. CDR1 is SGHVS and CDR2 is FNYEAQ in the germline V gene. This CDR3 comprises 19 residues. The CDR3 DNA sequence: TGTGCCAGCAGCTTAGGGTTGTGGGCAGCCGCACCCAAAAGGGAGACCCAGTACTTC. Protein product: CASSLGLWAAAPKRETQYF.

CDR3 sequence (DNA): TGTGCCAGCAGTCCACTGAGGGATTGGACTAATGAAAAACTGTTTTTT. Translation gives CASSPLRDWTNEKLFF. V usage is TRBV2 and J usage is TRBJ1-4; D ambiguous. Trimming removed 5 bases at V and 2 bases at J, with 15 bases between. This CDR3 region has 16 residues. Per germline, CDR1 SNHLY and CDR2 FYNNEI.

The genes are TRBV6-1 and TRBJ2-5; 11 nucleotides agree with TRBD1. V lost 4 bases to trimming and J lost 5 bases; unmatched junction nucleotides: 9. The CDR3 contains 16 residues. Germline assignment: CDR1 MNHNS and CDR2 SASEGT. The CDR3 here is CASSGRDRGLVETQYF. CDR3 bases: TGTGCCAGCAGTGGACGGGACAGGGGGTTAGTGGAGACCCAGTACTTC.

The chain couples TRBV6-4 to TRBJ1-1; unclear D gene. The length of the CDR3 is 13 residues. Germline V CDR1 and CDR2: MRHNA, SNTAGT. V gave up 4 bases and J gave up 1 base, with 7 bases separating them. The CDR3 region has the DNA TGTGCCAGCAGTGTAGAATGGAACACTGAAGCTTTCTTT. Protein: CASSVEWNTEAFF.

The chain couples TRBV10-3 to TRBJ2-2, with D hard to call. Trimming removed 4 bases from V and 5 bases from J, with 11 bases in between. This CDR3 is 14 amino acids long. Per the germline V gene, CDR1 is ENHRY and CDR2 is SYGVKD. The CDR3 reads CAISAVAQTGELFF. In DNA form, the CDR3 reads TGTGCCATCAGTGCCGTTGCTCAGACCGGGGAGCTGTTTTTT.

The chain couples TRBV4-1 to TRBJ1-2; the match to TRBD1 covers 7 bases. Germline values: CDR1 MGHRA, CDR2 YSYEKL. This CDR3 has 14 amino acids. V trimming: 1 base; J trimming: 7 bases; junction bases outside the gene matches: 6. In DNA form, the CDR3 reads TGCGCCAGCAGCCAAGTAGGGACAGCGACTGGCTACACCTTC. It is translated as CASSQVGTATGYTF.

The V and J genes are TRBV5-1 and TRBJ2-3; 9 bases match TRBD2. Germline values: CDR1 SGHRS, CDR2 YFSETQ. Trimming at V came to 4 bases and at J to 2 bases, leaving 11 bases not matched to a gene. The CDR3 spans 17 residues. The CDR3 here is CASSPGLSGGFTDTQYF. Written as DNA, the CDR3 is TGCGCCAGCAGCCCTGGGCTTAGCGGGGGCTTCACAGATACGCAGTATTTT. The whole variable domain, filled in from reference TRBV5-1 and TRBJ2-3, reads KAGVTQTPRYLIKTRGQQVTLSCSPISGHRSVSWYQQTPGQGLQFLFEYFSETQRNKGNFPGRFSGRQFSNSRSEMNVSTLELGDSALYLCASSPGLSGGFTDTQYFGPGTRLTVL.

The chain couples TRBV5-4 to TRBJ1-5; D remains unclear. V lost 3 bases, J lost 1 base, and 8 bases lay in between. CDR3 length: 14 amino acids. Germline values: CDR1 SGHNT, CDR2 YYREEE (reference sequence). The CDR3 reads CASSSIGSNQPQHF. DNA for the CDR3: TGTGCCAGCAGCTCTATCGGGAGCAATCAGCCCCAGCATTTT.

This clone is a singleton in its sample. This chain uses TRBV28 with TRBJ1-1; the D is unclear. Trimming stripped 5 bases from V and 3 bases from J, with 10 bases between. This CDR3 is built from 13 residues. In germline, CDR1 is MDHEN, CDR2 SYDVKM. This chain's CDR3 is CASSHRWDTEAFF. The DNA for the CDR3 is TGTGCCAGCAGTCATAGGTGGGACACTGAAGCTTTCTTT.

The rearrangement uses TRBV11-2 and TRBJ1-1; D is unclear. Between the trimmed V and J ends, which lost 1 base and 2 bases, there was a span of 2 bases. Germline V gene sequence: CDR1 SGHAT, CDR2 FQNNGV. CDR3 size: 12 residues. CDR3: CASSLANTEAFF. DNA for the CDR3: TGTGCCAGCAGCTTAGCCAACACTGAAGCTTTCTTT.

The CDR3 region has the DNA TGCGCCAGAGGGACCTTCTTCGCTAGCTCCTACGAGCAGTACTTC. This sequence encodes CARGTFFASSYEQYF. The chain couples TRBV10-1 to TRBJ2-7; D may match TRBD1 or TRBD2 (5 bases each). This CDR3 has 15 residues. Germline V gene data show CDR1 as WNHNN and CDR2 as SYGVQD (reference sequence). V lost 9 bases and J lost 0, with 18 bases in between.

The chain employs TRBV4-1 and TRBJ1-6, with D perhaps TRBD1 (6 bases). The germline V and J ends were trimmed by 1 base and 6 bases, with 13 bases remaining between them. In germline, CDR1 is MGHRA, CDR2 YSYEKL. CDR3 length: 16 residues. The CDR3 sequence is CASSQVTGLPNSPLHF. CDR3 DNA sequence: TGCGCCAGCAGCCAAGTGACAGGCCTCCCTAATTCACCCCTCCACTTT.

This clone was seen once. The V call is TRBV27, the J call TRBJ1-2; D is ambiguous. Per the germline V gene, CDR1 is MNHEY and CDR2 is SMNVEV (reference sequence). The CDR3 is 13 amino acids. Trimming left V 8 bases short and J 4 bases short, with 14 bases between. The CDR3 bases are TGTGCCAGCCGCGACGGGATCCGCTATGGCTACACCTTC. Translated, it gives CASRDGIRYGYTF.